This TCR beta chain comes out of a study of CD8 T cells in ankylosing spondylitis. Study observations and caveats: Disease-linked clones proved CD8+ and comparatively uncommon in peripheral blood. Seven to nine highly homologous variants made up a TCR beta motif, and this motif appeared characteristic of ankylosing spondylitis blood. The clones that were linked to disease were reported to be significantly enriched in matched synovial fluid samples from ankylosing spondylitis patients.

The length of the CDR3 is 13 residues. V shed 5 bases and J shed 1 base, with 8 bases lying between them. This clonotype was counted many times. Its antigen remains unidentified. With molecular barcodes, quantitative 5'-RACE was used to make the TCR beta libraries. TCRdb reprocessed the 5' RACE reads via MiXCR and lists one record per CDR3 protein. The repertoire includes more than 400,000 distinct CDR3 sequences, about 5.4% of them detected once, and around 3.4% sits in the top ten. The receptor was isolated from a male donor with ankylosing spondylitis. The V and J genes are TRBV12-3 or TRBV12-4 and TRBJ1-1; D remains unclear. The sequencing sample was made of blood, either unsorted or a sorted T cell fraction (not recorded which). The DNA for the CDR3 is TGTGCCAGCAGTCCTATCGAGAACACTGAAGCTTTCTTT. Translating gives CASSPIENTEAFF.